This T cell receptor beta chain was profiled in a study of T cell responses to AZD1222 COVID-19 vaccine. This CDR3 has 13 residues. Germline loops: CDR1 MGHDK, CDR2 SYGVNS. V was pared by 2 bases and J by 7 bases, with 6 bases between. The data were produced by immunoSEQ multiplex PCR, yet TCRdb's version contains in-frame clones alone and is incomplete. The sample comprises approximately 140,000 clones, roughly 90% of which are singletons, and about 3.6% rests with the top ten. This sample comprised peripheral blood, obtained 28 days after the second AZD1222 dose. This TCR was recovered from an adult who received the AZD1222 COVID-19 vaccine. The chain uses TRBV25-1 and TRBJ1-6; D is unclear. The CDR3 sequence: CASSEQDNSPLHF. CDR3 nucleotides: TGTGCCAGCAGTGAACAGGACAATTCACCCCTCCACTTT.